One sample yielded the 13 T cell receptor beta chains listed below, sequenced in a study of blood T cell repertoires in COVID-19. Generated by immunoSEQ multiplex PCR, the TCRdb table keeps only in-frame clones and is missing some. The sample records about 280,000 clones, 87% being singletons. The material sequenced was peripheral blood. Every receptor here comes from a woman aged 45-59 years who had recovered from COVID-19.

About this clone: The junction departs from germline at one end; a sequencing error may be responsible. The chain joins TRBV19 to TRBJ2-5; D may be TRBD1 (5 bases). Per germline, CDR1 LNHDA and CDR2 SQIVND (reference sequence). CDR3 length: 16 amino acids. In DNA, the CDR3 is TGTGCCAGTAGCATAGGGGCAGGCGCCAGCCGGGAGACCCAGTACTTC. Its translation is CASSIGAGASRETQYF.

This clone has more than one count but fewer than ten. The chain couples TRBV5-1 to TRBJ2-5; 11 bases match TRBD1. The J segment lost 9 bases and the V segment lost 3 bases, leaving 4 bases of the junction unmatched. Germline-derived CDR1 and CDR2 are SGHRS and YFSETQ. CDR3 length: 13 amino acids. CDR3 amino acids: CASSSGQGGAQYF. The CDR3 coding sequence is TGCGCCAGCAGCTCGGGACAGGGGGGAGCCCAGTACTTC.

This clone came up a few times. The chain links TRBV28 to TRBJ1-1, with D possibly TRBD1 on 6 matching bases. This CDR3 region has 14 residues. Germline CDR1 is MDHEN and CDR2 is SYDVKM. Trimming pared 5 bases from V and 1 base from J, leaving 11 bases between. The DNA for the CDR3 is TGTGCCAGCAGTCTCGGACAGAAGAACACTGAAGCTTTCTTT. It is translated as CASSLGQKNTEAFF.

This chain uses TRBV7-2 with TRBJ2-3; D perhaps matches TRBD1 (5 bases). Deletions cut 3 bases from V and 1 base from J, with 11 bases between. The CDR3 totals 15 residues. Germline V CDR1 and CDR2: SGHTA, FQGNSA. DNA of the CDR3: TGTGCCAGCAGCTTGGGCGGACACCGCACAGATACGCAGTATTTT. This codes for CASSLGGHRTDTQYF. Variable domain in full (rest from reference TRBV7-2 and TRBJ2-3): GAGVSQSPSNKVTEKGKDVELRCDPISGHTALYWYRQSLGQGLEFLIYFQGNSAPDKSGLPSDRFSAERTGGSVSTLTIQRTQQEDSAVYLCASSLGGHRTDTQYFGPGTRLTVL.

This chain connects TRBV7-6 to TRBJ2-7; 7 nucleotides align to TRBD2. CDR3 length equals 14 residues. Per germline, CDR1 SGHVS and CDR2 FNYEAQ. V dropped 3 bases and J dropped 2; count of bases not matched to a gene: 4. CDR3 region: CASSLGRVPYEQYF. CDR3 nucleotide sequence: TGTGCCAGCAGCTTGGGGAGGGTACCCTACGAGCAGTACTTC.

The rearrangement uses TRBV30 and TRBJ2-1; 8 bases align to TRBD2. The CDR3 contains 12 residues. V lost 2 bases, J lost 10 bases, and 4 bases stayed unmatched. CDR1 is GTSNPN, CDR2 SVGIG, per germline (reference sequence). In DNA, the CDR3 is TGTGCCTGGAGTTACGGCGGGGGGGAGCAGTTCTTC. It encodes CAWSYGGGEQFF. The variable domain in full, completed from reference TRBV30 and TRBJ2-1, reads SQTIHQWPATLVQPVGSPLSLECTVEGTSNPNLYWYRQAAGRGLQLLFYSVGIGQISSEVPQNLSASRPQDRQFILSSKKLLLSDSGFYLCAWSYGGGEQFFGPGTRLTVL.

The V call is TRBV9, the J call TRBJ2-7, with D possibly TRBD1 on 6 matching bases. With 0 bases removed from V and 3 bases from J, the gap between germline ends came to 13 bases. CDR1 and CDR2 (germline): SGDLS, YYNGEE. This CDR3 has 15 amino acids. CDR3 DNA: TGTGCCAGCAGCGTAGGGCAACTAGGGGGCTACGAGCAGTACTTC. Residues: CASSVGQLGGYEQYF.

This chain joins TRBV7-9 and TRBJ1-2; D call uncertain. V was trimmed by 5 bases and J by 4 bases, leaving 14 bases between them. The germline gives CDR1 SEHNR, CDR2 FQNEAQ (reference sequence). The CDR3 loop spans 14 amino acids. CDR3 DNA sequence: TGTGCCAGCAGCACTGGTGGGCAGATCTATGGCTACACCTTC. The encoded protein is CASSTGGQIYGYTF. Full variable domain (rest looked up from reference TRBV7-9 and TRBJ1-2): DTGVSQNPRHKITKRGQNVTFRCDPISEHNRLYWYRQTLGQGPEFLTYFQNEAQLEKSRLLSDRFSAERPKGSFSTLEIQRTEQGDSAMYLCASSTGGQIYGYTFGSGTRLTVV.

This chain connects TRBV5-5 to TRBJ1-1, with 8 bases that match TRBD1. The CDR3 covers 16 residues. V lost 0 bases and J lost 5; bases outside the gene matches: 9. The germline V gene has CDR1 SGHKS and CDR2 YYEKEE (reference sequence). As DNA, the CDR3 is TGTGCCAGCAGCTTGGAGTGGACAGGGACAGGAACTGAAGCTTTCTTT. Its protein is CASSLEWTGTGTEAFF.

DNA of the CDR3: TGCGCCAGCAGCTCTAGCGGGGGGGCAGATACGCAGTATTTT. As protein: CASSSSGGADTQYF. This chain joins TRBV5-1 and TRBJ2-3; 12 bases fit TRBD2. V shed 3 bases and J 4 bases; nucleotides not matched to a gene: 0. CDR3 length: 14 residues. Germline CDR1 reads SGHRS; CDR2 reads YFSETQ.

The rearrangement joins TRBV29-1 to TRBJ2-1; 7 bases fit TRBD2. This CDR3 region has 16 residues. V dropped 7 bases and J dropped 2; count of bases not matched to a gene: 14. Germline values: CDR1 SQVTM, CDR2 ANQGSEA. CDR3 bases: TGCAGCGCCGAGGGCGGGAGTAGTGTCACCTACAATGAGCAGTTCTTC. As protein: CSAEGGSSVTYNEQFF.

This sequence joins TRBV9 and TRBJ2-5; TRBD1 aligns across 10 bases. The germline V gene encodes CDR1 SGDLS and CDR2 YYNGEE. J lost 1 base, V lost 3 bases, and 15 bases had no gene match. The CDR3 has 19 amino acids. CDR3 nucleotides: TGTGCCAGCAGCGGACCCGGGACAGGGGTGGAGGGGACCCAAGAGACCCAGTACTTC. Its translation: CASSGPGTGVEGTQETQYF.

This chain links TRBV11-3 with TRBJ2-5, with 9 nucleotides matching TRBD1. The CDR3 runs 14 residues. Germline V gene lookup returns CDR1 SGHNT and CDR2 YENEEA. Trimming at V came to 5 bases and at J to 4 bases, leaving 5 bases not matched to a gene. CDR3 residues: CASSPGQGRETQYF. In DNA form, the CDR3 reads TGTGCCAGCAGCCCGGGACAGGGAAGAGAGACCCAGTACTTC.